This TCR beta chain emerged from a study of blood T cell repertoires in COVID-19. Overall study: Sites across the United States, Italy and Spain contributed samples from acute and convalescent COVID-19.

Germline V CDR1 and CDR2: MNHNS, SASEGT. Trimming left V 0 bases short and J 7 bases short, with 12 bases between. This CDR3 has 14 amino acids. In the authors' workflow: Estimated nucleated cell counts came from reference gene primer amplification. Measured with immunoSEQ multiplex PCR; TCRdb has only the in-frame clones, and not every one. D and trimming come from the DNA, and the V and J calls and clone size come from that table. The sample consists of about 210,000 clones, about 82% of them appearing once. One Seattle source followed patients from active infection through their disease course. The chain couples TRBV6-1 to TRBJ1-2; D not certain. Sample: peripheral blood. The TCR sequence derives from a man in his sixties with COVID-19, enrolled during active disease. The CDR3 region is CASSEARGYGGYTF. The CDR3 DNA reads as TGTGCCAGCAGTGAAGCGCGAGGGTATGGTGGCTACACCTTC.